The T cell receptor beta chain under discussion was sequenced for a study of cytomegalovirus exposure and HLA in healthy donors. As regards this clone: Antigen: not known.

Germline V CDR1 and CDR2: PRHDT, FYEKMQ (reference sequence). The CDR3 consists of 17 residues. J lost 7 bases, V lost 4 bases, and 10 bases had no gene match. The PCR used 60 Vbeta and 13 Jbeta primers. Original processing methods: In a later analysis, of roughly 73 million unique beta chains, 9 million to 11 million appeared in at least two donors. The repertoire was sequenced with immunoSEQ multiplex PCR; TCRdb's copy has only in-frame clones and lacks some. Clone size and V and J calls were adopted from that table, with D and trimming inferred from the DNA. The table has approximately 150,000 clones, 77% seen once. General observations from the study: Reportedly, a later analysis found an Asian-associated ancestry cluster had fewer N-insertions than the approximately 670-donor mean. In an earlier analysis, about 87% or about 30%: the productive usage of most TCR beta V segments.

This chain links TRBV13 with TRBJ2-2; 12 positions agree with TRBD1. The specimen was PBMCs. The receptor's source is a woman in her 30s in good health and CMV-seropositive. CDR3 nucleotides: TGTGCCAGCAGCTCGTTAAGGGGACAGGGGGCGGTCGGGGAGCTGTTTTTT. Protein product: CASSSLRGQGAVGELFF.